The 28 T cell receptor beta chains below were found in one sample sequenced in a study of CD8 T cells in Susac syndrome. RNA amounts of about 0.5 to 1 ug underwent reverse transcription with random hexamers. TCRdb itself ran the immunoSEQ multiplex PCR reads through MiXCR, one entry per CDR3 protein. This sample has about 66,000 distinct CDR3 sequences, with approximately 96% found just once. Source material: CD8+ T cells from PBMCs. The receptors were sampled from a human donor with multiple sclerosis.

V is TRBV28 and J is TRBJ2-1, with D possibly being TRBD1 (5 bases). Trimming shortened V by 2 bases and J by 6 bases, and 14 bases separated the two germline ends. This CDR3 spans 15 amino acids. The germline V gene encodes CDR1 MDHEN and CDR2 SYDVKM. CDR3 amino acids: CASSLGRGLLNEQFF. In DNA, the CDR3 is TGTGCCAGCAGTTTAGGAAGGGGCCTACTCAATGAGCAGTTCTTC.

The J gene is TRBJ2-7, the V gene TRBV12-3 or TRBV12-4; D remains ambiguous. This CDR3 has 12 residues. V lost 4 bases, J lost 2 bases, and 6 bases lay in between. The CDR3 nucleotides are TGTGCCAGCAGTTCCAACACCTACGAGCAGTACTTC. Its protein product is CASSSNTYEQYF.

This sequence joins TRBV11-2 and TRBJ2-3; TRBD2 matches at 8 bases. Trimming took 1 base from V and 3 from J; bases not matched to a gene: 3. The germline CDR1 and CDR2 sequences are SGHAT and FQNNGV. The CDR3 covers 15 residues. The CDR3 is CASSLVQRETDTQYF. CDR3 coding DNA: TGTGCCAGCAGCTTAGTTCAGCGGGAGACAGATACGCAGTATTTT.

J is TRBJ1-2 and V is TRBV5-6; TRBD1 might be the D (5 bases). The CDR3 is 14 amino acids. V was clipped by 2 bases and J by 4 bases, with 12 bases between them. Germline V gene data show CDR1 as SGHDT and CDR2 as YYEEEE. CDR3 nucleotide sequence: TGTGCCAGCAGCTTTTGGGAAGGGACCTATGGCTACACCTTC. This encodes CASSFWEGTYGYTF.

The V call is TRBV29-1, the J call TRBJ2-7, with 7 bases lining up with TRBD1. In germline, CDR1 is SQVTM, CDR2 ANQGSEA. This CDR3 contains 13 residues. V gave up 6 bases and J gave up 3 bases; unmatched junction bases: 8. In DNA form, the CDR3 reads TGCAGCGTAAGGGGGCAGGGAATCTACGAGCAGTACTTC. Translating it yields CSVRGQGIYEQYF.

The gene calls are TRBV2 and TRBJ2-7; D perhaps matches TRBD1 (6 bases). This CDR3 is built from 14 residues. The germline V gene encodes CDR1 SNHLY and CDR2 FYNNEI. Trimming removed 4 bases at V and 3 bases at J, with 13 bases between. The CDR3 spells CASSGQDPGYEQYF. For the CDR3, the DNA is TGTGCCAGCAGTGGACAGGATCCAGGCTACGAGCAGTACTTC.

The chain joins TRBV29-1 to TRBJ2-3; the match to TRBD1 covers 12 bases. CDR1 is SQVTM and CDR2 is ANQGSEA in the germline V gene. With 0 bases clipped from V and 4 bases from J, the junction kept 8 bases outside the gene matches. The CDR3 consists of 17 residues. In DNA form, the CDR3 reads TGCAGCGTTGAAGATTGGGGACAGGGGGCTAGCTCAGATACGCAGTATTTT. It is translated as CSVEDWGQGASSDTQYF.

The genes are TRBV3-1 and TRBJ2-1; 9 bases map to TRBD2. This CDR3 has 14 amino acids. V shed 6 bases and J 6 bases; nucleotides not matched to a gene: 6. CDR1 and CDR2 (germline): LGHDT, YNNKEL (reference sequence). CDR3 bases: TGTGCCAGCAGAATAGCGGGAGATAGCAATGAGCAGTTCTTC. This codes for CASRIAGDSNEQFF.

The chain is built from TRBV7-6 and TRBJ1-2; D is undetermined. V was clipped by 1 base and J by 5 bases, with 11 bases between them. Germline V gene data show CDR1 as SGHVS and CDR2 as FNYEAQ. The CDR3 extends over 14 amino acids. CDR3 loop: CASSLGGPEYGYTF. For the CDR3, the DNA is TGTGCCAGCAGCTTAGGAGGACCAGAATATGGCTACACCTTC.

This clonotype has only one observation. The rearrangement joins TRBV5-6 to TRBJ1-5; D remains unclear. Germline CDR1 SGHDT, CDR2 YYEEEE. The V and J ends lost 0 bases and 2 bases respectively, with 6 bases between them. The CDR3 runs 14 residues. Written as DNA, the CDR3 is TGTGCCAGCAGCTTGGGGGCAGGCAATCAGCCCCAGCATTTT. Protein: CASSLGAGNQPQHF.

This clonotype was seen only once. The gene calls are TRBV12-3 or TRBV12-4 and TRBJ2-7; 9 bases line up with TRBD1. The trim removed 5 bases at V and 6 bases at J, leaving 11 bases unmatched. The CDR3 covers 15 residues. The DNA for the CDR3 is TGTGCCAGCAGTCACCCGGGACAGGGAGGGATCGAGCAGTACTTC. Its translation: CASSHPGQGGIEQYF.

The chain combines TRBV6-5 with TRBJ2-7; the D is unclear. There are 12 residues in the CDR3. V was pared by 6 bases and J by 6 bases, with 12 bases between. Germline CDR1 MNHEY, CDR2 SVGAGI. CDR3 residues: CASSHPGSEQYF. The CDR3 bases are TGTGCCAGCAGCCACCCCGGTTCCGAGCAGTACTTC.

This clonotype was seen only once. This chain joins TRBV3-1 and TRBJ2-7, with 15 bases matching TRBD2. This CDR3 spans 17 amino acids. Germline V gene lookup returns CDR1 LGHDT and CDR2 YNNKEL (reference sequence). Trimming took 5 bases from V and 1 from J; bases not matched to a gene: 6. The CDR3 spells CASSLGLAGGLSYEQYF. The CDR3 nucleotides read TGTGCCAGCAGCTTGGGACTAGCGGGGGGCCTATCCTACGAGCAGTACTTC.

This chain joins TRBV28 and TRBJ2-5; no clear D gene. Trimming stripped 1 base from V and 1 base from J, with 7 bases between. The length of the CDR3 is 14 residues. Per germline, CDR1 MDHEN and CDR2 SYDVKM. CDR3 region: CASSLSSLQETQYF. The CDR3 DNA is TGTGCCAGCAGTTTATCCTCCCTCCAAGAGACCCAGTACTTC.

The J gene is TRBJ2-5, the V gene TRBV7-9; tentatively, D is TRBD1 (5 bases). Deletions cut 5 bases from V and 3 bases from J, with 10 bases between. There are 13 residues in the CDR3. Germline-derived CDR1 and CDR2 are SEHNR and FQNEAQ (reference sequence). The CDR3 loop reads CASSDRQKETQYF. The CDR3 DNA reads TGTGCCAGCAGCGACCGACAGAAAGAGACCCAGTACTTC.

This clonotype was seen a handful of times. V is TRBV12-3 or TRBV12-4 and J is TRBJ2-1, with D unresolved. The CDR3 has 10 amino acids. Trimming cost V 6 bases and J 6 bases, with 3 bases left between them. The CDR3 region has the DNA TGTGCCAGCAGCCTCAATGAGCAGTTCTTC. This translates into CASSLNEQFF.

This chain links TRBV11-2 with TRBJ2-7; no definite D call. In germline, CDR1 is SGHAT, CDR2 FQNNGV. The CDR3 is 12 residues long. V was clipped by 4 bases and J by 6 bases, with 10 bases between them. The CDR3 nucleotides read TGTGCCAGCAGCTCGCTATCCGGCGAGCAGTACTTC. This translates into CASSSLSGEQYF. The complete variable domain, with remaining parts taken from reference TRBV11-2 and TRBJ2-7, reads EAGVAQSPRYKIIEKRQSVAFWCNPISGHATLYWYQQILGQGPKLLIQFQNNGVVDDSQLPKDRFSAERLKGVDSTLKIQPAKLEDSAVYLCASSSLSGEQYFGPGTRLTVT.

The chain carries TRBV29-1 and TRBJ2-3; weak D call: TRBD1 (7 bases). Germline CDR1 is SQVTM and CDR2 is ANQGSEA. The ends were cut back, 4 bases at V and 0 bases at J, with 11 bases in the middle. CDR3 length: 14 amino acids. As DNA, the CDR3 is TGCAGCGTTGCAGGGGGGATGAGCACAGATACGCAGTATTTT. Its translation is CSVAGGMSTDTQYF.

This clonotype was found a few times. This chain uses TRBV29-1 with TRBJ2-7; D may be TRBD2 (6 bases). CDR1 SQVTM and CDR2 ANQGSEA come from the germline V gene. The CDR3 totals 12 residues. The germline V and J ends were trimmed by 3 bases and 2 bases, with 8 bases remaining between them. The chain's CDR3 is CSVEEGPYEQYF. DNA for the CDR3: TGCAGCGTTGAGGAGGGACCCTACGAGCAGTACTTC.

The chain employs TRBV5-6 and TRBJ2-5, with a tentative D call TRBD2 (5 bases). The V gene's germline CDR1 is SGHDT and CDR2 YYEEEE. CDR3 length: 17 amino acids. Trimming took 2 bases from V and 1 from J, leaving 18 bases between them. The CDR3 DNA is TGTGCCAGCAGCTTTGAGGGAGTTGAGTGGCCCCAAGAGACCCAGTACTTC. This codes for CASSFEGVEWPQETQYF.

This chain uses TRBV25-1 with TRBJ1-1; possible D gene TRBD1, 5 bases. V was cut by 10 bases and J by 7 bases, with 13 bases left in between. There are 11 residues in the CDR3. Germline V gives CDR1 MGHDK, CDR2 SYGVNS. Here the CDR3 reads CATKNGGEAFF. CDR3 bases: TGTGCCACCAAGAATGGGGGTGAAGCTTTCTTT.

The DNA of the CDR3 is TGCGCCAGCAGCCAACCGGGACTAGTTAACGAGCAGTACTTC. Its protein is CASSQPGLVNEQYF. The chain links TRBV4-1 to TRBJ2-7; 8 bases match TRBD2. Germline V gives CDR1 MGHRA, CDR2 YSYEKL. This CDR3 comprises 14 residues. Trimming cost V 2 bases and J 5 bases; bases outside gene matches: 5.

The chain couples TRBV29-1 to TRBJ2-1; the D gene is possibly TRBD2 (6 bases). The germline CDR1 and CDR2 sequences are SQVTM and ANQGSEA. This CDR3 has 12 amino acids. Trimming removed 5 bases at V and 7 bases at J, with 12 bases between. Here the CDR3 DNA reads TGCAGCGTTTATGTAGCGGTGAATGAGCAGTTCTTC. Protein product: CSVYVAVNEQFF.

The chain employs TRBV6-5 and TRBJ2-5; the D gene is possibly TRBD1 (5 bases). The CDR3 consists of 15 residues. The V and J ends lost 6 bases and 4 bases respectively, with 18 bases between them. Per germline, CDR1 MNHEY and CDR2 SVGAGI. The CDR3 reads CASSEPGKGLETQYF. As DNA, the CDR3 is TGTGCCAGCAGCGAGCCAGGGAAGGGGCTAGAGACCCAGTACTTC.

V and J are TRBV12-3 or TRBV12-4 and TRBJ2-2; tentative D call: TRBD2 (6 bases). This CDR3 has 17 residues. V was trimmed by 1 base and J by 4 bases, leaving 16 bases between them. The CDR3 coding sequence is TGTGCCAGCAGTTTAGGCGATTGGACTATCATCACCGGGGAGCTGTTTTTT. It translates to CASSLGDWTIITGELFF.

This chain joins TRBV5-6 and TRBJ2-7; 8 bases map to TRBD1. Trimming took 4 bases from V and 6 from J; bases not matched to a gene: 6. Germline lookup yields CDR1 SGHDT and CDR2 YYEEEE. The CDR3 runs 13 residues. CDR3 loop: CASSPGQGGEQYF. CDR3 bases: TGTGCCAGCAGCCCCGGACAGGGTGGCGAGCAGTACTTC.

The chain carries TRBV29-1 and TRBJ2-7; D ambiguous. V lost 4 bases, J lost 0 bases, and 10 bases lay in between. Germline-derived CDR1 and CDR2 are SQVTM and ANQGSEA. The CDR3 sequence is 13 residues long. The CDR3 nucleotides read TGCAGCGTTGTGGGATTAAGCTCCTACGAGCAGTACTTC. Its protein is CSVVGLSSYEQYF.

The chain recombines TRBV13 with TRBJ1-1; no definite D call. Germline lookup yields CDR1 PRHDT and CDR2 FYEKMQ (reference sequence). This CDR3 contains 13 residues. V gave up 2 bases and J gave up 4 bases, with 8 bases separating them. CDR3 bases: TGTGCCAGCAGCTTACAGCGGCGCACTGAAGCTTTCTTT. This translates into CASSLQRRTEAFF.